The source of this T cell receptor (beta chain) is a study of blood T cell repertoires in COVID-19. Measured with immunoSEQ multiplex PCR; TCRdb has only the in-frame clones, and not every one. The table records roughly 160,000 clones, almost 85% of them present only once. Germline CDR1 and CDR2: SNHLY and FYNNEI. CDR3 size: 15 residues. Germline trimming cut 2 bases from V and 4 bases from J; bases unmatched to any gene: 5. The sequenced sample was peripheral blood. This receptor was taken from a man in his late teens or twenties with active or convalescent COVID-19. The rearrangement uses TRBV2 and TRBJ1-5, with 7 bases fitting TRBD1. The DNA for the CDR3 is TGTGCCAGCAGTGAAAGGACGGACAGGAATCAGCCCCAGCATTTT. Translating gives CASSERTDRNQPQHF. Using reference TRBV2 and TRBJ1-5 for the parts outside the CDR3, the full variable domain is EPEVTQTPSHQVTQMGQEVILRCVPISNHLYFYWYRQILGQKVEFLVSFYNNEISEKSEIFDDQFSVERPDGSNFTLKIRSTKLEDSAMYFCASSERTDRNQPQHFGDGTRLSIL.